A single sample gave rise to the 18 T cell receptor beta chains below, sequenced in a study of shared clonotypes between healthy human individuals. Measured with immunoSEQ multiplex PCR; TCRdb has only the in-frame clones, and not every one. Of about 710,000 clones listed, around 73% are singletons. Input material: memory CD4+ T cells sorted from blood. Subset here: CD45RA-negative fraction. Source of these receptors: a woman aged 30 to 39 in good health.

In regard to this clone: A read error is possible here, since a much larger clone lies one base away. The DNA for the CDR3 is TGTGCCAGCAGGGGACAGGGGGGCACTGAAGCTTTCTTT. It specifies CASRGQGGTEAFF. The J gene is TRBJ1-1, the V gene TRBV2, with 11 bases matching TRBD1. With V trimmed by 6 bases and J by 4 bases, 1 base remained unmatched. The CDR3 covers 13 residues. Per germline, CDR1 SNHLY and CDR2 FYNNEI.

The chain recombines TRBV5-6 with TRBJ1-4, with D maybe TRBD1 (5 bases). Trimming shortened V by 4 bases and J by 2 bases, and 15 bases separated the two germline ends. CDR1 and CDR2 from the germline V gene are SGHDT and YYEEEE. This CDR3 contains 16 residues. The CDR3 reads CASSVKPGPTNEKLFF. CDR3 bases: TGTGCCAGCAGCGTTAAACCGGGACCGACTAATGAAAAACTGTTTTTT.

This clone was seen ten or more times. The chain recombines TRBV19 with TRBJ2-5; 10 bases agree with TRBD1. The germline gives CDR1 LNHDA, CDR2 SQIVND (reference sequence). This CDR3 contains 22 residues. The V gene end was trimmed by 3 bases and the J gene end by 5 bases; junction bases not matched to a gene: 27. As DNA, the CDR3 is TGTGCCAGTAGTATTTGGGTTTTACGGACAGGGGGGTCCCCCCTACCTTGGGAGACCCAGTACTTC. Encoded protein: CASSIWVLRTGGSPLPWETQYF.

The J gene is TRBJ2-2, the V gene TRBV19, with TRBD1 matching 7 bases. Germline CDR1 and CDR2: LNHDA and SQIVND (reference sequence). V dropped 3 bases and J dropped 0; count of bases not matched to a gene: 1. This CDR3 is built from 15 residues. The CDR3 DNA is TGTGCCAGTAGTATGGGACAGTCGAACACCGGGGAGCTGTTTTTT. Its translation is CASSMGQSNTGELFF.

J is TRBJ2-5 and V is TRBV19, with 7 bases matching TRBD2. The CDR3 spans 14 residues. From germline, CDR1 is LNHDA and CDR2 SQIVND (reference sequence). V shed 5 bases and J 2 bases; nucleotides not matched to a gene: 5. The CDR3 DNA follows: TGTGCCAGTAGTCAAAGCGGGATGCAAGAGACCCAGTACTTC. Protein sequence: CASSQSGMQETQYF.

This clone was detected a few times. CDR3 sequence (DNA): TGTGCCAGCAGTTTCCGGGACTCTGGAACCTATTTT. Translation gives CASSFRDSGTYF. This rearrangement joins TRBV28 to TRBJ2-3, with D maybe TRBD2 (6 bases). Germline V lookup: CDR1 MDHEN, CDR2 SYDVKM. The CDR3 extends over 12 amino acids. V gave up 3 bases and J gave up 15 bases, with 16 bases separating them.

This chain connects TRBV7-9 to TRBJ2-3, with D possibly being TRBD2 (5 bases). The V gene's germline CDR1 is SEHNR and CDR2 FQNEAQ (reference sequence). The CDR3 loop spans 13 amino acids. Trimming left V 5 bases short and J 2 bases short, with 8 bases between. The DNA for the CDR3 is TGTGCCAGCAGCCCGGGATACACAGATACGCAGTATTTT. It yields the protein CASSPGYTDTQYF.

This sequence joins TRBV2 and TRBJ1-1, with TRBD1 identical over 8 bases. CDR1 is SNHLY and CDR2 is FYNNEI in the germline V gene. The V gene end was trimmed by 6 bases and the J gene end by 3 bases; junction bases not matched to a gene: 9. The CDR3 totals 15 residues. CDR3 nucleotides: TGTGCCAGCAGACAAACGACAGGGGCGTACACTGAAGCTTTCTTT. Translation gives CASRQTTGAYTEAFF.

The V and J genes are TRBV6-1 and TRBJ1-2; D is ambiguous. Germline values: CDR1 MNHNS, CDR2 SASEGT. This CDR3 is built from 15 residues. Trimming removed 6 bases from V and 0 bases from J, with 14 bases in between. The CDR3 DNA is TGTGCCAGCAGGCCCGGGCCCATAGCTAACTATGGCTACACCTTC. As protein: CASRPGPIANYGYTF.

J is TRBJ2-7 and V is TRBV27; TRBD2 matches 8 bases. V gave up 4 bases and J gave up 3 bases; unmatched junction bases: 5. The CDR3 has 14 residues. Per the germline V gene, CDR1 is MNHEY and CDR2 is SMNVEV (reference sequence). The CDR3 spells CASSSLGTSYEQYF. CDR3 nucleotides: TGTGCCAGCAGTTCTCTAGGGACTAGCTACGAGCAGTACTTC.

This chain connects TRBV29-1 to TRBJ2-2; TRBD2 agrees at 7 bases. Trimming took 4 bases from V and 5 from J; bases not matched to a gene: 4. The CDR3 is made up of 13 amino acids. Germline V CDR1 and CDR2: SQVTM, ANQGSEA. CDR3 in amino acids: CSVGGSSTGELFF. The CDR3 coding sequence is TGCAGCGTTGGCGGGAGTAGTACCGGGGAGCTGTTTTTT.

This chain uses TRBV29-1 with TRBJ1-2; D is undetermined. Trimming removed 2 bases at V and 1 base at J, with 5 bases between. The CDR3 contains 12 residues. Germline CDR1 reads SQVTM; CDR2 reads ANQGSEA. CDR3 in amino acids: CSVERFNYGYTF. CDR3 sequence (DNA): TGCAGCGTTGAACGGTTTAACTATGGCTACACCTTC.

This chain joins TRBV11-3 and TRBJ2-1; maybe TRBD1 (5 bases). Trimming took off 2 bases at V and 4 bases at J, with 15 bases between the two ends. Germline V lookup: CDR1 SGHNT, CDR2 YENEEA. The CDR3 totals 16 residues. CDR3 in DNA: TGTGCCAGCAGCTTAAGTGGGGCGTCCTTTTACAATGAGCAGTTCTTC. This translates into CASSLSGASFYNEQFF. The whole variable domain, remainder taken from reference TRBV11-3 and TRBJ2-1, is EAGVVQSPRYKIIEKKQPVAFWCNPISGHNTLYWYLQNLGQGPELLIRYENEEAVDDSQLPKDRFSAERLKGVDSTLKIQPAELGDSAVYLCASSLSGASFYNEQFFGPGTRLTVL.

The V gene is TRBV18, the J gene TRBJ1-1; 7 nucleotides match TRBD1. The CDR3 is 14 residues long. Per the germline V gene, CDR1 is KGHSH and CDR2 is LQKENI. V lost 1 base, J lost 7 bases, and 6 bases stayed unmatched. CDR3 coding DNA: TGTGCCAGCTCACCACAGGGGGCTAACGGTGAAGCTTTCTTT. Translated, it gives CASSPQGANGEAFF.

This sequence joins TRBV19 and TRBJ1-5; 9 nucleotides agree with TRBD1. The CDR3 runs 13 residues. Germline CDR1 and CDR2: LNHDA and SQIVND (reference sequence). V lost 6 bases to trimming and J lost 4 bases; unmatched junction nucleotides: 1. In nucleotides, the CDR3 is TGTGCCAGTAGGGGGACAGGGAATCAGCCCCAGCATTTT. Protein: CASRGTGNQPQHF.

This chain uses TRBV28 with TRBJ2-5, with 14 positions matching TRBD2. Germline-derived CDR1 and CDR2 are MDHEN and SYDVKM. The CDR3 extends over 20 amino acids. V trimming: 3 bases; J trimming: 1 base; junction bases outside the gene matches: 13. CDR3 nucleotides: TGTGCCAGCAGTTTGTACTGGACCGGGACTAGCGGGAGTCTCCAAGAGACCCAGTACTTC. It translates to CASSLYWTGTSGSLQETQYF. Together with reference TRBV28 and TRBJ2-5, the CDR3 gives the full variable domain: DVKVTQSSRYLVKRTGEKVFLECVQDMDHENMFWYRQDPGLGLRLIYFSYDVKMKEKGDIPEGYSVSREKKERFSLILESASTNQTSMYLCASSLYWTGTSGSLQETQYFGPGTRLLVL.

The rearrangement uses TRBV5-1 and TRBJ2-7; TRBD2 might be the D (5 bases). Trimming took off 1 base at V and 6 bases at J, with 17 bases between the two ends. CDR1 and CDR2 (germline): SGHRS, YFSETQ. The CDR3 spans 15 residues. The DNA of the CDR3 is TGCGCCAGCAGCTTGACTCCGGGGATATCTGCCGAGCAGTACTTC. Its protein is CASSLTPGISAEQYF. Full variable domain (outside the CDR3, taken from reference TRBV5-1 and TRBJ2-7): KAGVTQTPRYLIKTRGQQVTLSCSPISGHRSVSWYQQTPGQGLQFLFEYFSETQRNKGNFPGRFSGRQFSNSRSEMNVSTLELGDSALYLCASSLTPGISAEQYFGPGTRLTVT.

The chain employs TRBV18 and TRBJ1-5; D unresolved. CDR1 KGHSH and CDR2 LQKENI come from the germline V gene. V lost 2 bases, J lost 6 bases, and 8 bases lay in between. The CDR3 totals 13 residues. In DNA, the CDR3 is TGTGCCAGCTCACCAGGGGATGGTCAGCCCCAGCATTTT. It encodes CASSPGDGQPQHF. Using reference TRBV18 and TRBJ1-5 for the parts outside the CDR3, the full variable domain is NAGVMQNPRHLVRRRGQEARLRCSPMKGHSHVYWYRQLPEEGLKFMVYLQKENIIDESGMPKERFSAEFPKEGPSILRIQQVVRGDSAAYFCASSPGDGQPQHFGDGTRLSIL.